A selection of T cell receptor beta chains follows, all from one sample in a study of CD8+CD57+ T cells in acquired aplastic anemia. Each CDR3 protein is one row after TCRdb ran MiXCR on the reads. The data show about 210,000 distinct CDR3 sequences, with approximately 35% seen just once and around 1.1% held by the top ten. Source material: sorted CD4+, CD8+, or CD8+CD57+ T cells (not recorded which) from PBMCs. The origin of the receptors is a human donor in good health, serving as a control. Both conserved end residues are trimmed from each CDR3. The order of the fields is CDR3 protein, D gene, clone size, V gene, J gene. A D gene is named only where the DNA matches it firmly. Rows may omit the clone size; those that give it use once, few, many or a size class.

CDR3: ASSSGTGPPEQY
D: .
size: many
V: TRBV5-4
J: TRBJ2-7

CDR3: ASSVMSPGY
D: .
size: many
V: TRBV9
J: TRBJ2-7

CDR3: SARTSGDEQY
D: TRBD2
size: .
V: TRBV20-1
J: TRBJ2-7

CDR3: SVDVTSGGRFQETQY
D: TRBD2
size: .
V: TRBV29-1
J: TRBJ2-5

CDR3: ASSLGSGQETQY
D: .
size: many
V: TRBV5-1
J: TRBJ2-5

CDR3: ASRGGDRGQETQY
D: TRBD1
size: .
V: TRBV10-2
J: .

CDR3: ASSLSGEAF
D: .
size: many
V: TRBV7-9
J: TRBJ1-1

CDR3: ATSDSNTYNSPLH
D: .
size: .
V: TRBV24-1
J: TRBJ1-6

CDR3: ATGTTTSTDTQY
D: .
size: many
V: TRBV10-3
J: TRBJ2-3

CDR3: ASSLFGGGTEAF
D: .
size: many
V: TRBV7-2
J: TRBJ1-1

CDR3: ASSQEGGQGVRGETQY
D: .
size: .
V: TRBV4-1
J: TRBJ2-5

CDR3: ASRVQGAPYGYT
D: TRBD1
size: .
V: TRBV6-7
J: TRBJ1-2

CDR3: ASSLESRGKLF
D: .
size: many
V: TRBV7-6
J: TRBJ1-4

CDR3: ASSHWGTYGYT
D: .
size: few
V: TRBV3-1
J: TRBJ1-2

CDR3: ATSDTTERGYT
D: .
size: many
V: TRBV24-1
J: TRBJ1-2

CDR3: SARADNRDGYT
D: .
size: many
V: TRBV20-1
J: TRBJ1-2

CDR3: ASSIGTGGEKLF
D: TRBD1
size: few
V: TRBV19
J: TRBJ1-4